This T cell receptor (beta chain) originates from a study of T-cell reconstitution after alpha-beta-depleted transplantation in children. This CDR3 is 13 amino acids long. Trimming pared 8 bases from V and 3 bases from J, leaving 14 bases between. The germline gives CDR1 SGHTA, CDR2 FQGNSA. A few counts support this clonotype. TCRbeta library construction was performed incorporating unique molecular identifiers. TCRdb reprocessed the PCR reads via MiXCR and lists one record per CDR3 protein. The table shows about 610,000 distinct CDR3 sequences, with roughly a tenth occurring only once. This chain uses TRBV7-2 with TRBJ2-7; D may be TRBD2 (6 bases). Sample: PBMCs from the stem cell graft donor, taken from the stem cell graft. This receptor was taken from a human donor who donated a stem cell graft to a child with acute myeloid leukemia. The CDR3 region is CASPRLGNYEQYF. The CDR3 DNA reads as TGTGCCAGCCCTAGACTAGGGAACTACGAGCAGTACTTC.